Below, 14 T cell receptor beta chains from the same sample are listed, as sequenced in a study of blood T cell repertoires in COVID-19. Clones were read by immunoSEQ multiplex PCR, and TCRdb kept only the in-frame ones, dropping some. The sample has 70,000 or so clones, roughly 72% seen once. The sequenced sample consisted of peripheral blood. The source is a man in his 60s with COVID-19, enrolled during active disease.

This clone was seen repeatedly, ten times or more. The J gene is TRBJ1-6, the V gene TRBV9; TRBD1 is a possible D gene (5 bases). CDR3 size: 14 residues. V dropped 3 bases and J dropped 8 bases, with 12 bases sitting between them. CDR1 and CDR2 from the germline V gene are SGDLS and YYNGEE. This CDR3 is CASSDGRVDSPLHF. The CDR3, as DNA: TGTGCCAGCAGCGATGGCAGGGTAGATTCACCCCTCCACTTT.

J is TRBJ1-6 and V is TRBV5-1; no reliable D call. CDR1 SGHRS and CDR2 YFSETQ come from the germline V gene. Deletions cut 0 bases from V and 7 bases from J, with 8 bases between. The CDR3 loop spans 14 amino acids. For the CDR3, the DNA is TGCGCCAGCAGCTTGGCCCAGAAAAATTCACCCCTCCACTTT. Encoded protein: CASSLAQKNSPLHF.

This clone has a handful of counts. CDR3 sequence: CASSFWRGGIGELFF. CDR3 nucleotide sequence: TGTGCCAGCAGTTTCTGGCGGGGGGGCATCGGGGAGCTGTTTTTT. The V gene is TRBV28, the J gene TRBJ2-2; TRBD2 agrees at 9 bases. This CDR3 is built from 15 residues. Germline trimming cut 3 bases from V and 7 bases from J; bases unmatched to any gene: 6. Germline-derived CDR1 and CDR2 are MDHEN and SYDVKM.

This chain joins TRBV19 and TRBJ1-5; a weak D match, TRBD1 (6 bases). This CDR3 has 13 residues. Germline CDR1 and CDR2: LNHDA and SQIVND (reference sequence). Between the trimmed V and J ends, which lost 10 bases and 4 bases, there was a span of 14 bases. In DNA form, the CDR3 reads TGTGCCACCGGGGGGGGCGGGAATCAGCCCCAGCATTTT. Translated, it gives CATGGGGNQPQHF. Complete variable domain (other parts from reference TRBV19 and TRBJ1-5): DGGITQSPKYLFRKEGQNVTLSCEQNLNHDAMYWYRQDPGQGLRLIYYSQIVNDFQKGDIAEGYSVSREKKESFPLTVTSAQKNPTAFYLCATGGGGNQPQHFGDGTRLSIL.

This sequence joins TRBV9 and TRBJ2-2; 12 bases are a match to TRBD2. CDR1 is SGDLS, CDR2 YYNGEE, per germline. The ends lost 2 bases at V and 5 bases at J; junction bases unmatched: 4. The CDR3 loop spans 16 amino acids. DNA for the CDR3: TGTGCCAGCAGCGTGGCTAGCGGGGGGGATACCGGGGAGCTGTTTTTT. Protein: CASSVASGGDTGELFF.

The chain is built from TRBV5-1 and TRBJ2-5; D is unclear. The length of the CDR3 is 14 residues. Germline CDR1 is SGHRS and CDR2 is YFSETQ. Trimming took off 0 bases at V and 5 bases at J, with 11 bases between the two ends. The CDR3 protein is CASSLGLLGETQYF. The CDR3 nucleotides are TGCGCCAGCAGCTTGGGACTCCTTGGGGAGACCCAGTACTTC. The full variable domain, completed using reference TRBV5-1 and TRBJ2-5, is KAGVTQTPRYLIKTRGQQVTLSCSPISGHRSVSWYQQTPGQGLQFLFEYFSETQRNKGNFPGRFSGRQFSNSRSEMNVSTLELGDSALYLCASSLGLLGETQYFGPGTRLLVL.

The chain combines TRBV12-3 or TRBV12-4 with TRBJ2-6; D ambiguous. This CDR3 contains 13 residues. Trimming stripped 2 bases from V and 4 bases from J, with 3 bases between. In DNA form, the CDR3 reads TGTGCCAGCAGTTTACTCGGGGCCAACGTCCTGACTTTC. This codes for CASSLLGANVLTF.

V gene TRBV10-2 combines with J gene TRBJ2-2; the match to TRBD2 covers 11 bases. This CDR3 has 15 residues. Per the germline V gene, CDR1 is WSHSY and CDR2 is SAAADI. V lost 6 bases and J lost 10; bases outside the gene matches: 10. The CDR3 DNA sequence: TGCGCCAGCAGGATTAGCGGGGGGGTAGAATCGGAGCTGTTTTTT. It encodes CASRISGGVESELFF.

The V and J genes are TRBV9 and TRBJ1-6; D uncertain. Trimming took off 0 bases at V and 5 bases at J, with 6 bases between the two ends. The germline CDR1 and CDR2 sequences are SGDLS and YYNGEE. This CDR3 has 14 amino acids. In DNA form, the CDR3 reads TGTGCCAGCAGCGTAGACGGGGATAATTCACCCCTCCACTTT. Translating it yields CASSVDGDNSPLHF.

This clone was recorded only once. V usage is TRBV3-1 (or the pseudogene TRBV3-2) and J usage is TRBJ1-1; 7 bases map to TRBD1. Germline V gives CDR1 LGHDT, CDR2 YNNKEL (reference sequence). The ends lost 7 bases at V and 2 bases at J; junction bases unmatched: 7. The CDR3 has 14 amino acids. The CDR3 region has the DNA TGTGCCAGCACCTTACAGGGGCGTAACACTGAAGCTTTCTTT. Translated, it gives CASTLQGRNTEAFF.

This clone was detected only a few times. The CDR3 nucleotides are TGTGCCAGCAGCTTAGGGACTAGCGGTACCGGGGAGCTGTTTTTT. Its translation: CASSLGTSGTGELFF. V gene TRBV11-3 combines with J gene TRBJ2-2; 10 nucleotides agree with TRBD2. Germline V gene lookup returns CDR1 SGHNT and CDR2 YENEEA. The V and J ends lost 1 base and 5 bases, in that order; junction bases with no gene match: 1. CDR3 length equals 15 residues.

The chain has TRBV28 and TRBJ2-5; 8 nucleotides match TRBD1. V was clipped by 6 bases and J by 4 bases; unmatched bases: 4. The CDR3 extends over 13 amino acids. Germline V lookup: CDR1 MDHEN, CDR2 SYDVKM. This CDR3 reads CASRMTGAETQYF. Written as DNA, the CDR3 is TGTGCCAGCAGAATGACAGGGGCAGAGACCCAGTACTTC.

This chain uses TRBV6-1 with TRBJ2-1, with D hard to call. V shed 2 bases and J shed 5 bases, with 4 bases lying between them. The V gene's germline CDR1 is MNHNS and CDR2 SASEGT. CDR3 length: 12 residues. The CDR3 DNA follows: TGTGCCAGCAGTGAACTAGACAATGAGCAGTTCTTC. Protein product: CASSELDNEQFF.

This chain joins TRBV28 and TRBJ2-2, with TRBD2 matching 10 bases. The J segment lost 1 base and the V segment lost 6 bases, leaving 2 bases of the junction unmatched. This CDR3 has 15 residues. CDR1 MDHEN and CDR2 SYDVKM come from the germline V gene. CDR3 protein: CASRRLAGNTGELFF. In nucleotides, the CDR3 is TGTGCCAGCAGAAGACTAGCGGGGAACACCGGGGAGCTGTTTTTT.